This T cell receptor beta chain came from a study of cytomegalovirus exposure and HLA in healthy donors (dated by TCRdb to about 2017). For the wider study: An earlier analysis of 587 of the donors reported 276 Gb of sequence data and 117 million unique TCR beta sequences from around 200 million T cells. On average, around 240,000 unique TCR beta nucleotide sequences were sequenced per donor among a few hundred genotyped donors of the cohort, with roughly 18% of those sequences being non-productive. An early release that covered several hundred HLA-typed donors contained about 290 gigabases of sequencing data and tens of millions of unique TCR sequences. To study patterns of TCR occurrence, a later analysis re-analyzed previously published TCR beta repertoires from around 670 donors and added high-resolution HLA genotyping. Both class I and class II loci were covered by HLA typing, at four-digit resolution. The number of typed donors differed by locus: roughly 629-640 for A, B, C, DRB1 and DQB1; some 540 for DQA1; approximately 610 for DPA1; and around 490 for DPB1. Donor age, sex, ethnicity and CMV serostatus were compiled alongside the repertoire data. The T cell repertoires of 666 subjects were profiled by immunosequencing and related to cytomegalovirus serostatus. All discovery cohort repertoires had been generated using a single sequencing platform. The genetic ancestry cluster associated with self-reported Caucasian donors included roughly 84% of the approximately 430 genotyped donors. A later genetic analysis used genome-wide SNP genotypes for about 65% of the roughly 700 donors, treating that subset as a discovery cohort. High-throughput TCR immunosequencing, statistical association of individual TCRs with disease status, and machine learning were combined to predict cytomegalovirus infection status. The study was designed to test whether signatures of past pathogen exposure could be identified by cataloging public T cell receptors. Along with the roughly 700-subject first cohort, a separate validation cohort of around 120 different subjects was used. An earlier analysis of around 640 of the donors used high-throughput TCR beta sequencing to judge whether each TCR beta V gene segment behaved as functional or pseudogenic. Several DR-DQ haplotypes were treated as single units for association and clustering because of strong linkage in the cohort. Rather than using new phenotypic data, the later analysis identified candidate immune exposures from TCR beta sequences and from how often those sequences occurred across donors. Study-level results and caveats: In an earlier analysis of some 500 of the donors, most TCR beta V segments appeared in productive rearrangements about 90% or about 30% of the time, broadly matching IMGT annotations. Across donors, most TCR sequences were observed very rarely, whereas some public TCRs were present in many individuals. The authors suggested that the approach could potentially be extended to other disease states and immunological phenotypes. Some IMGT-functional V segments, including TRBV6-2 and TRBV6-3, could not be told apart with the 87-base-pair reads, so those segments were excluded. Strong co-occurrence of HLA alleles, especially DR and DQ, made assigning TCR associations to individual alleles difficult. At a false discovery rate of 0.05, a later analysis linked 16,951 TCR beta sequences to specific HLA alleles. A few of the identified cytomegalovirus-associated TCR beta chains were confirmed in vitro to be specific for cytomegalovirus antigens. The study listed 164 TCR beta chains as associated with cytomegalovirus. Correlated functional status among segregating V segments might be attributable to linkage disequilibrium, but an unknown experimental factor could not be ruled out. In a later genetic analysis, fewer N-insertions in productive TCRs were reported among donors in an Asian-associated ancestry cluster than the roughly 700-donor mean. A later genetic analysis associated a missense DCLRE1C variant with V-gene and J-gene trimming of TCR beta chains, and an independent cohort replicated the association. A cluster of highly shared sequence variants was judged likely to be a technical artifact of the sequencing pipeline. A later analysis found that most CMV-associated TCR beta chains appeared HLA-restricted, with HLA associations seemingly driven largely by CMV exposure. The classifier was reported to diagnose cytomegalovirus status with high specificity and sensitivity in both the original and validation cohorts. Because some donors lacked HLA typing at each locus, the association tests relied only on the typed subset. A further reported finding was that TCR beta sequences accurately predicted the HLA-A and HLA-B alleles for most subjects in the first cohort. Immune exposure information for the cohort was limited to CMV serostatus. Presence/absence analyses assumed roughly uniform sequencing depth across donors, an assumption that may not hold. According to a later analysis, TCR association rates differed among HLA loci, with DRB1 alleles showing the most associated TCRs and HLA-C alleles showing the fewest. A later analysis found that HLA-associated TCR beta chains were more clonally expanded and had lower generation probabilities than equally common non-associated chains. The earlier analysis of fewer than 750 of the donors excluded roughly 17 rarely observed V segments, including chromosome 9 orphons, because counts were too low. The cohort was sequenced for TCR beta chains only, and without alpha or paired-chain data the features that could be detected were limited. According to a later analysis, parvovirus B19, influenza, CMV and Epstein-Barr virus appeared linked to several top co-occurrence clusters.

The cohort was made up of about 670 healthy bone marrow donors. All cohort members were sampled while nominally healthy, although unrecorded immune exposures were likely present. The donor tested CMV seronegative and was one of the 352 seronegative cohort members. A peripheral blood sample was provided by each donor, and peripheral blood mononuclear cells were used for TCR beta sequencing. The Qiagen DNeasy Blood Extraction Kit was used to extract genomic DNA from the blood cell samples. Library creation used the immunoSEQ multiplex PCR assay. For the multiplex PCR, a mixture combining 60 forward primers for TCR Vbeta segments and 13 reverse primers for TCR Jbeta segments was used. Amplification of the CDR3 region of rearranged TCR beta genes was performed with a multiplex PCR assay on genomic DNA. The amplified TCR beta libraries were sequenced on the Illumina HiSeq System as 87-base-pair reads. Per the original workflow: A later analysis tallied approximately 87 million unique TCR beta chains across the 610 or so repertoires, and approximately 12 million of those chains were shared by two or more donors. Raw reads were error-corrected and collapsed into unique sequences by a nearest-neighbor algorithm in which closely related sequences were merged to remove PCR and sequencing errors. To assign V, D and J gene segments, CDR3 sequences were aligned to IMGT reference sequences. For a sequence to be retained, a match of at least six nucleotides to both a V gene segment and a J gene segment was required. A rearrangement was called productive if the CDR3 had no stop codons and remained in frame with V and J, and every other rearrangement was called non-productive. CDR3 was defined by IMGT convention, running from the second conserved V-encoded cysteine to the conserved J-encoded phenylalanine. Sequences without an unambiguous match to a single V gene segment were excluded from the earlier analysis of over 500 of the donors. An earlier analysis of 587 of the donors called V segments functional above 56.7% productive rearrangements and segregating when the between-donor standard deviation exceeded 5%. A statistical classification framework was built to diagnose cytomegalovirus status from the catalog of TCR beta chain sequences. In a later analysis, TCR nucleotide sequences were compared against IMGT/GENE-DB human TR gene sequences so that V and J genes could be assigned. A later analysis assigned CDR3 sequences and most-parsimonious VDJ recombination scenarios with the TCRdist pipeline. In a later analysis, each TCR beta chain was defined by its CDR3 amino acid sequence together with its V-gene family, and reads lacking a unique V-gene family were excluded. As a way to deal with suspected cross-contamination and a sequencing artifact, a later analysis dropped roughly 600 nucleotide sequences that were highly shared and had low generation probability. A later analysis calculated a clonal expansion index for each public chain from normalized within-repertoire ranks of inferred template counts. Generation probabilities in a later analysis came from a VDJ recombination model fitted to out-of-frame rearrangements, and those results were checked against IGoR. A later analysis scored TCR-TCR, TCR-HLA and TCR-CMV co-occurrence with hypergeometric tests, applying a repertoire-size bias correction to TCR pairs. A later analysis estimated false discovery rates by permuting HLA or CMV assignments 20 times. In a later analysis, co-occurring TCRs were grouped using DBSCAN, with TCRdist sequence similarity added in when clustering inside HLA-allele-positive subsets. Co-occurrence clustering excluded repertoires with fewer than 30,000 or more than 120,000 public chains, plus five with anomalous nucleotide sharing. TCRdb mirrors the immuneACCESS table, restricted to in-frame sequences. Some clones are absent from its copies; in checked studies, under half trace to an unresolved V gene, and the reason for the others is unknown. D and trimming come from the DNA, and the V and J calls and clone size come from that table. This sample is represented by about 160,000 clones; nearly 80% of them were singletons. Of the sample, 3.1% is held by the ten largest clones.

V was cut back by 1 base and J by 0 bases, leaving a gap of 9 bases between them. The CDR3 numbers 15 residues from cysteine through phenylalanine. Only the CDR3 portion is preserved as DNA: 45 bases, with reading frame beginning at the first base. The CDR1 and CDR2 encoded by the germline V gene are SGHAT and FQNNGV. About this clone itself: This clone's antigen is unknown. Per-nucleotide qualities are absent, and no much larger clonotype sits a single base away.

The receptor was isolated from a woman in her thirties or forties in good health and CMV-seronegative. Sequencing was carried out using PBMCs. The V gene is TRBV11-2 and the J gene is TRBJ1-1; the best D guess is TRBD1, with 6 bases matching. The DNA is as follows: TGTGCCAGCAGCTTAGTTGGGGGCCTGAACACTGAAGCTTTCTTT. Its protein is CASSLVGGLNTEAFF.